A selection of T cell receptor beta chains follows, all from one sample in a study of CD8 T cells in ankylosing spondylitis. Each CDR3 protein gets one entry after TCRdb re-called the 5' RACE reads with MiXCR. The profile covers more than 150,000 distinct CDR3 sequences, with around 10% appearing a single time and around 29% taken by the ten largest. Sample: blood, either unsorted or a sorted T cell fraction (not recorded which). Receptors were obtained from a male donor with ankylosing spondylitis or in good health (not recorded which). Each CDR3 is given with its conserved first and last residue. The D gene is left open where the match is weak. Size tells how often a clone was seen (once, few, many) or the class of an expanded clone, and some rows leave it out.

cdr3_length clone_size j_call v_call d_call cdr3_aa cdr3_nt
14 many TRBJ1-2 TRBV12-3/TRBV12-4 TRBD1 CASNAGTGTYGYTF TGTGCCAGCAACGCCGGGACAGGGACCTATGGCTACACCTTC
14 many TRBJ1-1 TRBV7-2 NA CASSAGRQVTEAFF TGTGCCAGCAGCGCGGGACGCCAGGTCACTGAAGCTTTCTTT
14 many TRBJ2-1 TRBV24-1 NA CATEGKLGANEQFF TGTGCCACGGAGGGGAAGTTAGGGGCCAATGAGCAGTTCTTC
15 NA TRBJ2-7 TRBV2 TRBD1 CASSEGRGRGYEQYF TGTGCCAGCAGTGAAGGCAGGGGGCGAGGCTACGAGCAGTACTTC
16 NA TRBJ2-3 TRBV5-8 TRBD2 CASSYIAGASTDTQYF TGTGCCAGCAGCTATATAGCGGGGGCTAGCACAGATACGCAGTATTTT
15 many TRBJ2-7 TRBV12-3/TRBV12-4 TRBD2 CASSLSSGSTHEQYF TGTGCCAGCAGTCTCTCTAGCGGGAGTACCCACGAGCAGTACTTC
14 many TRBJ1-1 TRBV5-1 NA CASSLGRGDTEAFF TGCGCCAGCAGCTTGGGCCGGGGGGACACTGAAGCTTTCTTT
15 many TRBJ2-1 TRBV3-1 TRBD1 CASSLGQGAQNEQFF TGTGCCAGCAGCCTGGGACAGGGGGCGCAGAATGAGCAGTTCTTC
14 NA TRBJ2-3 TRBV7-2 NA CASSFMRVADTQYF TGTGCCAGCAGCTTTATGAGGGTTGCAGATACGCAGTATTTT
14 many TRBJ2-7 TRBV6-1 TRBD1 CASSHLGTAYEQYF TGTGCCAGCAGCCACCTCGGGACAGCCTACGAGCAGTACTTC
12 many TRBJ2-5 TRBV20-1 TRBD2 CSAQAGEGTQYF TGCAGTGCTCAAGCGGGAGAAGGGACCCAGTACTTC
15 many TRBJ2-1 TRBV5-1 NA CASSQGQSSYNEQFF TGCGCCAGCAGCCAAGGACAGAGCTCCTACAATGAGCAGTTCTTC
13 NA TRBJ2-1 TRBV12-3/TRBV12-4 NA CASSLWQGNEQFF TGTGCCAGCAGTTTGTGGCAGGGCAATGAGCAGTTCTTC
15 many TRBJ1-2 TRBV27 NA CASSLMSGNPYGYTF TGTGCCAGCAGTTTAATGTCAGGGAATCCCTATGGCTACACCTTC
12 NA TRBJ2-2 TRBV7-9 NA CASSPLPGELFF TGTGCCAGCAGCCCTCTCCCCGGGGAGCTGTTTTTT
14 NA TRBJ1-2 TRBV9 TRBD1 CVSSVEGGASGYTF TGTGTCAGCAGCGTAGAAGGGGGCGCGTCTGGCTACACCTTC
15 many TRBJ1-5 TRBV12-3/TRBV12-4 NA CASSLLGSGNQPQHF TGTGCCAGCAGTTTATTGGGTTCAGGCAATCAGCCCCAGCATTTT
16 many TRBJ2-1 TRBV9 TRBD2 CARGTSEYSSYNEQFF TGTGCCAGGGGGACTAGCGAATATAGCTCCTACAATGAGCAGTTCTTC
15 few TRBJ2-1 TRBV27 NA CASSLSRGAYNEQFF TGTGCCAGCAGTTTATCACGGGGGGCTTACAATGAGCAGTTCTTC
13 NA TRBJ2-3 TRBV13 NA CASSLGGVQTQYF TGTGCCAGCAGCTTGGGCGGAGTGCAGACGCAGTATTTT
16 many TRBJ2-1 TRBV12-3/TRBV12-4 TRBD2 CASSLSGSGIWDEQFF TGTGCCAGCAGTTTGTCCGGTAGCGGGATTTGGGACGAGCAGTTCTTC
18 many TRBJ2-7 TRBV25-1 TRBD1 CATAGDRGNLGSVYEQYF TGTGCCACCGCTGGGGACAGGGGTAACCTTGGGAGTGTCTACGAGCAGTACTTC
14 many TRBJ2-7 TRBV30 TRBD1 CAWRGTGAAYEQYF TGTGCCTGGAGAGGAACAGGGGCAGCCTACGAGCAGTACTTC
11 many TRBJ2-5 TRBV20-1 NA CSASHQETQYF TGCAGTGCTAGTCACCAAGAGACCCAGTACTTC
16 few TRBJ2-3 TRBV7-2 NA CASSLSPTSPADTQYF TGTGCCAGCAGCCTCTCTCCAACTAGTCCGGCAGATACGCAGTATTTT
12 few TRBJ2-1 TRBV4-3 NA CASSQTEGEQFF TGCGCCAGCAGCCAGACGGAAGGTGAGCAGTTCTTC
12 many TRBJ1-2 TRBV6-5 NA CASYSYNYGYTF TGTGCCAGTTACAGTTACAACTATGGCTACACCTTC
17 many TRBJ1-2 TRBV3-1 NA CASSRREQAGKYYGYTF TGTGCCAGCAGCCGACGGGAGCAGGCAGGGAAATACTATGGCTACACCTTC
13 once TRBJ1-2 TRBV6-2/TRBV6-3 NA CASGNQGNYGYTF TGTGCCAGCGGAAACCAGGGAAACTATGGCTACACCTTC
14 NA TRBJ1-4 TRBV7-9 TRBD1 CASSLAGQNEKLFF TGTGCCAGCAGCTTAGCGGGACAGAATGAAAAACTGTTTTTT
15 NA TRBJ2-1 TRBV2 NA CASSERQPFYNEQFF TGTGCCAGCAGTGAACGACAGCCTTTCTACAATGAGCAGTTCTTC
14 many TRBJ1-3 TRBV7-2 NA CASRPTVSGNTIYF TGTGCCAGCAGACCCACAGTCTCTGGAAACACCATATATTTT
13 many TRBJ1-2 TRBV20-1 NA CSASVLGTYGYTF TGCAGTGCTAGTGTTCTGGGGACCTATGGCTACACCTTC
12 few TRBJ1-5 TRBV30 NA CAWSAIQGPQHF TGTGCCTGGAGTGCCATCCAGGGGCCCCAGCATTTT
15 many TRBJ1-5 TRBV12-3/TRBV12-4 NA CASSLNGDSNQPQHF TGTGCCAGCAGTTTAAACGGGGATAGCAATCAGCCCCAGCATTTT
14 many TRBJ1-2 TRBV28 NA CASSPGTDNYGYTF TGTGCCAGCAGTCCAGGGACGGACAACTATGGCTACACCTTC
14 NA TRBJ2-7 TRBV29-1 TRBD1 CSAEGGTGGDEQYF TGCAGCGCTGAAGGGGGGACAGGGGGCGACGAGCAGTACTTC
13 many TRBJ2-5 TRBV27 NA CASRDDTEETQYF TGTGCCAGCCGCGATGACACGGAAGAGACCCAGTACTTC
14 many TRBJ2-2 TRBV20-1 NA CSARDAASVGELFF TGCAGTGCTAGAGATGCCGCTAGCGTCGGGGAGCTGTTTTTT
17 many TRBJ1-4 TRBV25-1 NA CASSEYGRGTANEKLFF TGTGCCAGCAGTGAATATGGTCGGGGGACTGCAAATGAAAAACTGTTTTTT
14 NA TRBJ1-1 TRBV12-5 NA CASGFAGQNTEAFF TGTGCTAGTGGTTTCGCCGGGCAGAACACTGAAGCTTTCTTT
15 NA TRBJ2-2 TRBV7-7 TRBD2 CASSSGLGNTGELFF TGTGCCAGCAGCTCCGGACTAGGAAACACCGGGGAGCTGTTTTTT
16 NA TRBJ2-3 TRBV27 NA CASSFGNGFNTDTQYF TGTGCCAGCAGTTTTGGAAACGGATTTAACACAGATACGCAGTATTTT
14 many TRBJ2-5 TRBV5-1 TRBD1 CASSSNSDRGSQYF TGCGCCAGCAGCTCCAATTCCGACAGGGGGTCCCAGTACTTC
16 many TRBJ1-1 TRBV6-4 NA CARAYPGGRRRTEAFF TGTGCCAGGGCATATCCCGGGGGCAGGCGACGGACTGAAGCTTTCTTT
14 many TRBJ2-7 TRBV5-1 TRBD2 CASSLGSASGEQYF TGCGCCAGCAGCTTGGGTTCGGCTAGCGGGGAGCAGTACTTC
16 many TRBJ1-6 TRBV3-1 NA CASSHSERRDNSPLHF TGTGCCAGCAGCCATTCGGAAAGACGCGATAATTCACCCCTCCACTTT
14 many TRBJ2-3 TRBV20-1 TRBD2 CSALLAGGLDTQYF TGCAGTGCCTTACTAGCGGGGGGCCTAGATACGCAGTATTTT
18 NA TRBJ1-1 TRBV2 NA CASSEGGTVQGIHTEAFF TGTGCCAGCAGTGAGGGCGGAACCGTACAGGGTATCCACACTGAAGCTTTCTTT
13 many TRBJ1-5 TRBV6-1 NA CASSEIAVQPQHF TGTGCCAGCAGTGAAATTGCGGTCCAGCCCCAGCATTTT
17 many TRBJ1-3 TRBV4-3 NA CASSQDPAGAFANTIYF TGCGCCAGCAGCCAAGATCCAGCAGGGGCATTCGCAAACACCATATATTTT
15 many TRBJ2-2 TRBV5-1 TRBD1 CASSRTGALTGELFF TGCGCCAGCTCCCGGACAGGGGCCCTCACCGGGGAGCTGTTTTTT
15 NA TRBJ1-5 TRBV7-2 NA CASSLARGSNQPQHF TGTGCCAGCAGCTTAGCCCGAGGTAGCAATCAGCCCCAGCATTTT
13 many TRBJ2-4 TRBV20-1 NA CSGTGLAKNIQYF TGCAGTGGCACAGGATTAGCCAAAAACATTCAGTACTTC
14 many TRBJ1-2 TRBV5-1 NA CASSSTQISYGYTF TGCGCCAGCAGTTCCACTCAGATTTCCTATGGCTACACCTTC
16 NA TRBJ1-3 TRBV20-1 NA CSARDHRGRSGNTIYF TGCAGTGCTAGAGATCACCGGGGCAGGTCTGGAAACACCATATATTTT
16 NA TRBJ2-2 TRBV5-5 NA CASSLPLSGRTGELFF TGTGCCAGCAGCTTGCCGCTGTCGGGGCGTACCGGGGAGCTGTTTTTT
14 few TRBJ1-1 TRBV7-2 NA CASSLDTSGTEAFF TGTGCCAGCAGCTTGGACACCTCGGGCACTGAAGCTTTCTTT